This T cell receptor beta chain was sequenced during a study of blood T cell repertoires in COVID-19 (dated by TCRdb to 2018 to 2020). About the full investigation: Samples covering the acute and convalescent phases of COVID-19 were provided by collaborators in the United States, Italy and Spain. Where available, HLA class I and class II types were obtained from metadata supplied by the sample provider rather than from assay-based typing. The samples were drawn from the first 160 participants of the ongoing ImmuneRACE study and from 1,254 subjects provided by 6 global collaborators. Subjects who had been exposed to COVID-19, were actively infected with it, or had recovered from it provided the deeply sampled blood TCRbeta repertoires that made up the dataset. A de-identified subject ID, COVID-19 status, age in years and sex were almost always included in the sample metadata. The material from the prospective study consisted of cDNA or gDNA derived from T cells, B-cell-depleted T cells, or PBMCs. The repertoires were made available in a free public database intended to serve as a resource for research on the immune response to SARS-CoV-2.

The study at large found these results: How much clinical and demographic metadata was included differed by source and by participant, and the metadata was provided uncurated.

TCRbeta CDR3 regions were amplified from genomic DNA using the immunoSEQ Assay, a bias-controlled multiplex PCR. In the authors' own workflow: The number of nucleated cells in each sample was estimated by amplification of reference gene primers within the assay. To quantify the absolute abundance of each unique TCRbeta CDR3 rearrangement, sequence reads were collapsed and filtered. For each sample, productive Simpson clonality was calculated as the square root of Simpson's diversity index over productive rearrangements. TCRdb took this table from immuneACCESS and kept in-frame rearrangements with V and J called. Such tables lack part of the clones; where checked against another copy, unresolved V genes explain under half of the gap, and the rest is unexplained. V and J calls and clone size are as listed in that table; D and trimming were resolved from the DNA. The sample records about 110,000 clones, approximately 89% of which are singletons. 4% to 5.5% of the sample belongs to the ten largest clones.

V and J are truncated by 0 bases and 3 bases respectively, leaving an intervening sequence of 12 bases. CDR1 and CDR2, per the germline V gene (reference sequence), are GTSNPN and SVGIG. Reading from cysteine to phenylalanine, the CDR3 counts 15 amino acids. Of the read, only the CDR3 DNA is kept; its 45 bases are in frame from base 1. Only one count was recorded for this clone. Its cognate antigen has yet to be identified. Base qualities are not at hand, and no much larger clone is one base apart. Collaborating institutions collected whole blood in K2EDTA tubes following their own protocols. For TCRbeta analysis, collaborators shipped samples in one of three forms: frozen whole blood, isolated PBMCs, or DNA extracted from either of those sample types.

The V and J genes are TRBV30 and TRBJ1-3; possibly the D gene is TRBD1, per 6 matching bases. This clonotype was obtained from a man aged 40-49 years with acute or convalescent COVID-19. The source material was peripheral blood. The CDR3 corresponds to CAWSVRGGLGNTIYF. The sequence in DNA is TGTGCCTGGAGTGTACGGGGGGGGCTTGGAAACACCATATATTTT.